This is a list of T cell receptor beta chains from one sample in a study of blood T cell repertoires in COVID-19. Libraries were prepared by immunoSEQ multiplex PCR; TCRdb keeps only in-frame clonotypes and omits some of them. Of tens of thousands of clones in the sample, about 80% were seen once. The sequenced sample was peripheral blood. These receptors all come from a man in his 70s with acute or convalescent COVID-19. The CDR3 runs from the conserved cysteine through the conserved F or W. A D gene is named only where the DNA matches it firmly. Size is stated for part of the rows, as once, few or many counts, or as a class when the clone is expanded.

d_call	clone_size	v_call	j_call	cdr3_nt	cdr3_aa
NA	NA	TRBV9	TRBJ1-3	TGTGCCAGCAGCGACCCCGATGGACAGATAGGAAACACCATATATTTT	CASSDPDGQIGNTIYF
TRBD2	few	TRBV7-9	TRBJ2-5	TGTGCCAGCAGCATCAGTAGCGGGAGGGGTGGGGAGACCCAGTACTTC	CASSISSGRGGETQYF
NA	NA	TRBV24-1	TRBJ2-2	TGTGCCGCAGCCCACAGGTCCGGGGAGCTGTTTTTT	CAAAHRSGELFF
NA	NA	TRBV24-1	TRBJ2-5	TGTGCCACCAGTGATACAAAGGGACATAGCGAAGAGACCCAGTACTTC	CATSDTKGHSEETQYF
NA	NA	TRBV6-1	TRBJ2-1	TGTGCCAGCAGTGAAGGGACAACTGCCTACAATGAGCAGTTCTTC	CASSEGTTAYNEQFF
NA	NA	TRBV20-1	TRBJ2-7	TGCAGTGCTAGTCTACGCTTCTCAGGATACGAGCAGTACTTC	CSASLRFSGYEQYF
NA	few	TRBV19	TRBJ2-4	TGTGCCAGTAGTGTGTCACTAGCCAAAAACATTCAGTACTTC	CASSVSLAKNIQYF
NA	few	TRBV19	TRBJ2-1	TGTGCCAGTAGTATAGGAGGGGGTGAGCAGTTCTTC	CASSIGGGEQFF
NA	once	TRBV30	TRBJ1-5	TGTGCCTGGAGTGTAGTAGGGAGTCAGCCCCAGCATTTT	CAWSVVGSQPQHF
NA	NA	TRBV9	TRBJ1-1	TGTGCCAGCAGCGTGTCCTCGGGTAACACTGAAGCTTTCTTT	CASSVSSGNTEAFF
NA	NA	TRBV6-5	TRBJ1-2	TGTGCCAGCAGCAATCCGGGTAGATTGGACTATGGCTACACCTTC	CASSNPGRLDYGYTF
NA	NA	TRBV30	TRBJ1-4	TGTGCCCTGGCCTTTAGGGGTGAAAAACTGTTTTTT	CALAFRGEKLFF
NA	few	TRBV11-3	TRBJ1-1	TGTGCCAGCAGCTTAGGGCAGGGCACTGAAGCTTTCTTT	CASSLGQGTEAFF
NA	once	TRBV7-8	TRBJ2-1	TGTGCCAGCAGCTTAGGTTTGGCTAGCGATAATGAGCAGTTCTTC	CASSLGLASDNEQFF
NA	NA	TRBV4-3	TRBJ1-4	TGCGCCAGCAGCCCGCGAACTGAAATAGAAGCTAATGAAAAACTGTTTTTT	CASSPRTEIEANEKLFF
TRBD1	NA	TRBV3-1/TRBV3-2	TRBJ1-3	TGTGCCAGCAGCCAAGATCTACAGGGGGACGAAAACACCATATATTTT	CASSQDLQGDENTIYF
NA	NA	TRBV6-2/TRBV6-3	TRBJ1-5	TGTGCCAGCAGTTACTCGACCAGGGGAAAGAATCAGCCCCAGCATTTT	CASSYSTRGKNQPQHF
TRBD1	medium-sized	TRBV6-2/TRBV6-3	TRBJ1-1	TGTGCCAGCAGCCTGGGACAGGGGCGGCACACTGAAGCTTTCTTT	CASSLGQGRHTEAFF
NA	NA	TRBV4-1	TRBJ1-1	TGCGCCAGCAGCCAAGAGGTCAGGGACACTGAAGCTTTCTTT	CASSQEVRDTEAFF
TRBD1	NA	TRBV15	TRBJ2-7	TGTGCCACCAGCAGAGCCGGGAAACAGGGGGCGGGCTACGAGCAGTACTTC	CATSRAGKQGAGYEQYF
TRBD1	few	TRBV7-2	TRBJ1-2	TGTGCCAGCAGCTTAGGGGGGTCGGGACAGGGCTATGGCTACACCTTC	CASSLGGSGQGYGYTF
NA	NA	TRBV29-1	TRBJ2-1	TGCAGCGTCGACTACAGTAAAGAGTCCGACAATGAGCAGTTCTTC	CSVDYSKESDNEQFF
NA	NA	TRBV11-2	TRBJ2-7	TGTGCCAGCAGCTTAAATAAAAACTACGAGCAGTACTTC	CASSLNKNYEQYF
TRBD1	NA	TRBV6-2/TRBV6-3	TRBJ1-1	TGTGCCAGCAGTTACCCTTCGACAGGGAAGACTGAAGCTTTCTTT	CASSYPSTGKTEAFF
NA	NA	TRBV5-8	TRBJ2-3	TGTGCCAGCAGCCTCAGACAGACCAACACAGATACGCAGTATTTT	CASSLRQTNTDTQYF
TRBD1	NA	TRBV27	TRBJ2-6	TGTGCCAGCAGTGTCTCGGGGGGACAGGGATCATCTGGGGCCAACGTCCTGACTTTC	CASSVSGGQGSSGANVLTF
NA	NA	TRBV13	TRBJ2-7	TGTGCCAGCAGCTCCGGGAACGTCTACGAGCAGTACTTC	CASSSGNVYEQYF
NA	NA	TRBV11-3	TRBJ2-2	TGTGCCAGCAGCCTAAACCAGGGGCGCGGGGAGCTGTTTTTT	CASSLNQGRGELFF
TRBD1	NA	TRBV27	TRBJ1-1	TGTGCCAGCAGTGGAACAGGGGTCACTGAAGCTTTCTTT	CASSGTGVTEAFF
NA	once	TRBV4-1	TRBJ2-1	TGCGCCAGCAGCCAAGGAAGGAGCGGCCCCCAGGTCAATGAGCAGTTCTTC	CASSQGRSGPQVNEQFF
NA	few	TRBV27	TRBJ2-1	TGTGCCAGCAGTCGGACAGTTGGGTCGGCCTATGAGCAGTTCTTC	CASSRTVGSAYEQFF
TRBD2	NA	TRBV5-4	TRBJ2-1	TGTGCCAGCAGCTTGATGGCGGGGGGGCCCAATGAGCAGTTCTTC	CASSLMAGGPNEQFF
NA	NA	TRBV7-8	TRBJ1-3	TGTGCCAGCAGCCTGCACAGAAACACCATATATTTT	CASSLHRNTIYF
NA	NA	TRBV28	TRBJ1-4	TGTGCCAGCAGTTTTTTGCAGGGCGGAAATGAAAAACTGTTTTTT	CASSFLQGGNEKLFF
TRBD1	NA	TRBV30	TRBJ1-1	TGTGCCTGGAGTACGCCGGGACAGGCCCTGACTGAAGCTTTCTTT	CAWSTPGQALTEAFF
TRBD2	NA	TRBV7-8	TRBJ2-5	TGTGCCAGCAGCTTGCTAGCGGGAGGGTTAGAGACCCAGTACTTC	CASSLLAGGLETQYF
TRBD2	NA	TRBV19	TRBJ2-1	TGTGCCAGTAGACCAGGGGCCTCGGGGGGGCGGAACAATGAGCAGTTCTTC	CASRPGASGGRNNEQFF
TRBD2	once	TRBV28	TRBJ2-5	TGTGCCAGCAGTCTCCTCTCCGGGCGGGGGGACCAAGAGACCCAGTACTTC	CASSLLSGRGDQETQYF
NA	medium-sized	TRBV29-1	TRBJ1-5	TGCAGCGCCCAGACAGGAGTCAATCAGCCCCAGCATTTT	CSAQTGVNQPQHF
TRBD1	NA	TRBV12-5	TRBJ2-3	TGTGCTAGTGGTACCGGGACAGGGAGCACAGATACGCAGTATTTT	CASGTGTGSTDTQYF
NA	once	TRBV29-1	TRBJ1-5	TGCAGCGTTGGCGGCCGGAATCAGCCCCAGCATTTT	CSVGGRNQPQHF
TRBD2	NA	TRBV5-4	TRBJ2-5	TGTGCCAGCAGCTTGGGCCTGACTAGCGGGGAGCGGGAGACCCAGTACTTC	CASSLGLTSGERETQYF
TRBD2	NA	TRBV30	TRBJ2-7	TGTGCCTGGAGTCGGGCTAGCGGGGCCTACGAGCAGTACTTC	CAWSRASGAYEQYF
NA	NA	TRBV6-5	TRBJ1-6	TGTGCCAGCAACGGCAGGGCTAATTCACCCCTCCACTTT	CASNGRANSPLHF
NA	NA	TRBV6-6	TRBJ1-1	TGTGCCAGCAGGGACAGCGAGAACACTGAAGCTTTCTTT	CASRDSENTEAFF
NA	NA	TRBV18	TRBJ1-1	TGTGCCAGCCAAAAGGGGGTGAACACTGAAGCTTTCTTT	CASQKGVNTEAFF
NA	NA	TRBV18	TRBJ1-6	TGTGCCAGCTCACCACCGAGCTCACCCCTCCACTTT	CASSPPSSPLHF
NA	NA	TRBV11-2	TRBJ2-5	TGTGCCAGCAGCTTCCAAGTTAGATCAGGGGAGACCCAGTACTTC	CASSFQVRSGETQYF
TRBD1	few	TRBV3-1/TRBV3-2	TRBJ2-1	TGTGCCAGCAGTCAAACAGGGGGCGACTACAATGAGCAGTTCTTC	CASSQTGGDYNEQFF
TRBD1	once	TRBV12-3/TRBV12-4	TRBJ1-4	TGTGCCAGCAGACGAAACCGGGACAGCATAATATGG	CASRRNRDSIIW
TRBD2	few	TRBV28	TRBJ2-7	TGTGCCAGCAGTTTATTGAGGGAGGGTACCGAGCAGTACTTC	CASSLLREGTEQYF
TRBD1	NA	TRBV3-1/TRBV3-2	TRBJ2-2	TGTGCCAGCAGCCGGGACAGGGGGAACACCGGGGAGCTGTTTTTT	CASSRDRGNTGELFF
TRBD2	NA	TRBV7-2	TRBJ2-1	TGTGCCAGCAGCTTACGACTAGCGGGGGGATCCTACAATGAGCAGTTCTTC	CASSLRLAGGSYNEQFF